The 18 T cell receptor beta chains reported below all come from one sample, sequenced in a study of cytomegalovirus exposure and HLA in healthy donors. Amplification used 60 Vbeta primers and 13 Jbeta primers. Sequencing was performed with immunoSEQ multiplex PCR; in TCRdb, only in-frame clones are kept and a portion is missing. The table lists more than 60,000 clones, roughly 77% of them singletons. The sequenced sample was PBMCs. The receptors were sampled from a woman aged 25 to 39 in good health and CMV-seronegative.

The chain has TRBV10-3 and TRBJ1-6; 7 bases line up with TRBD1. Germline V lookup: CDR1 ENHRY, CDR2 SYGVKD. CDR3 length: 14 residues. V lost 8 bases and J lost 5; bases outside the gene matches: 6. The CDR3 region has the DNA TGTGCCATCGGGGGACAGATTAATAATTCACCCCTCCACTTT. Its protein product is CAIGGQINNSPLHF.

The chain's CDR3 is CASSLLRTVPKDYYGYTF. The CDR3 region has the DNA TGTGCCAGCAGCTTATTGAGGACAGTCCCTAAAGATTACTATGGCTACACCTTC. The chain joins TRBV7-8 to TRBJ1-2; D possibly corresponds to TRBD1 (6 bases). CDR3 length equals 18 residues. The germline V and J ends were trimmed by 2 bases and 3 bases, with 22 bases remaining between them. Germline assignment: CDR1 SGHVS and CDR2 FQNEAQ.

The chain couples TRBV28 to TRBJ2-7; 7 bases are a match to TRBD2. CDR3 length: 15 amino acids. V lost 6 bases and J lost 0; bases outside the gene matches: 8. Germline V gene lookup returns CDR1 MDHEN and CDR2 SYDVKM. CDR3 nucleotide sequence: TGTGCCAGCAGGTCCCTCACGGGGGGCTCCTACGAGCAGTACTTC. It codes for CASRSLTGGSYEQYF.

This sequence joins TRBV6-6 and TRBJ1-3, with D maybe TRBD1 (6 bases). CDR3 length: 16 amino acids. Trimming cost V 5 bases and J 4 bases, with 18 bases left between them. The germline CDR1 and CDR2 sequences are MNHNY and SVGAGI (reference sequence). CDR3 protein: CASSPFDRTSGNTIYF. DNA for the CDR3: TGTGCCAGCAGTCCATTCGACAGGACATCCGGAAACACCATATATTTT.

This clone was observed once. The rearrangement joins TRBV9 to TRBJ2-5; D is unresolved. Trimming took off 3 bases at V and 4 bases at J, with 7 bases between the two ends. Germline loops: CDR1 SGDLS, CDR2 YYNGEE. The CDR3 loop spans 12 amino acids. CDR3 in DNA: TGTGCCAGCAGCGCCTCAGGAGAGACCCAGTACTTC. This codes for CASSASGETQYF.

The rearrangement links TRBV7-9 to TRBJ1-2; 7 nucleotides line up with TRBD1. The CDR3 covers 14 residues. Per the germline V gene, CDR1 is SEHNR and CDR2 is FQNEAQ (reference sequence). J was trimmed by 4 bases and V by 6 bases; bases with no gene match: 8. The CDR3 sequence: CASSRGLQPYGYTF. DNA for the CDR3: TGTGCCAGCAGTAGGGGGCTCCAGCCCTATGGCTACACCTTC.

The chain is built from TRBV5-6 and TRBJ2-2; D perhaps matches TRBD1 (6 bases). V was cut by 7 bases and J by 0 bases, with 13 bases left in between. This CDR3 spans 15 amino acids. Looked up from germline, CDR1 is SGHDT and CDR2 is YYEEEE. The CDR3 DNA reads as TGTGCCAGCGCCTACAGGGCACCGAACACCGGGGAGCTGTTTTTT. Its protein product is CASAYRAPNTGELFF.

The V and J genes are TRBV6-5 and TRBJ1-1; D is undetermined. The V gene's germline CDR1 is MNHEY and CDR2 SVGAGI. This CDR3 spans 14 amino acids. The V gene lost 2 bases and the J gene lost 5 bases, with 12 bases spanning the gap. The CDR3, as DNA: TGTGCCAGCAGTTACGGTGCCAGGTCTACTGAAGCTTTCTTT. It codes for CASSYGARSTEAFF.

The chain uses TRBV25-1 and TRBJ2-5; 8 bases fit TRBD1. This CDR3 is built from 15 residues. Unmatched junction bases numbered 8, after V lost 6 bases and J lost 2 bases. The germline V gene has CDR1 MGHDK and CDR2 SYGVNS. CDR3 sequence (DNA): TGTGCCAGCAGCCTCCCGGGACAGGCTCAAGAGACCCAGTACTTC. Translation: CASSLPGQAQETQYF.

This chain uses TRBV27 with TRBJ1-1; D remains unclear. Per germline, CDR1 MNHEY and CDR2 SMNVEV (reference sequence). The CDR3 extends over 11 amino acids. V was shortened by 2 bases and J by 10 bases, with 8 bases between the two germline ends. DNA for the CDR3: TGTGCCAGCAGTTTAAGCGGGAGAGCTTTCTTT. It encodes CASSLSGRAFF.

The V call is TRBV2, the J call TRBJ2-1; TRBD1 aligns across 8 bases. The CDR3 consists of 18 residues. Germline V lookup: CDR1 SNHLY, CDR2 FYNNEI. J gave up 0 bases and V 5 bases, and 12 bases lay outside the gene matches. In DNA form, the CDR3 reads TGTGCCAGCAGTCCACGGACAGGGTTGGTTAGCTCCTACAATGAGCAGTTCTTC. Protein: CASSPRTGLVSSYNEQFF. The full variable domain, its missing parts supplied by reference TRBV2 and TRBJ2-1, is EPEVTQTPSHQVTQMGQEVILRCVPISNHLYFYWYRQILGQKVEFLVSFYNNEISEKSEIFDDQFSVERPDGSNFTLKIRSTKLEDSAMYFCASSPRTGLVSSYNEQFFGPGTRLTVL.

V gene TRBV4-3 combines with J gene TRBJ1-1; perhaps TRBD1 as D (6 bases). Between the trimmed V and J ends, which lost 0 bases and 11 bases, there was a span of 28 bases. CDR1 LGHNA and CDR2 YSLEER come from the germline V gene. CDR3 length: 18 amino acids. CDR3 nucleotide sequence: TGCGCCAGCAGCCAAGATCGGGCAATGAAGGGACATGCTTTAGCGGCTTTCTTT. It specifies CASSQDRAMKGHALAAFF.

This clone was seen only a few times. V is TRBV9 and J is TRBJ2-3; D uncertain. The germline V gene has CDR1 SGDLS and CDR2 YYNGEE. Trimming stripped 0 bases from V and 2 bases from J, with 10 bases between. The CDR3 length is 15 residues. CDR3 bases: TGTGCCAGCAGCGTAGGTCGGGTTCTCACAGATACGCAGTATTTT. Protein product: CASSVGRVLTDTQYF.

The gene calls are TRBV10-3 and TRBJ1-4; 8 bases align to TRBD1. Germline V CDR1 and CDR2: ENHRY, SYGVKD. The V and J ends lost 6 bases and 5 bases, in that order; junction bases with no gene match: 5. The CDR3 extends over 14 amino acids. The CDR3 reads CAIRGDRINEKLFF. The DNA of the CDR3 is TGTGCCATCAGGGGGGACAGGATCAATGAAAAACTGTTTTTT.

The chain carries TRBV5-1 and TRBJ2-1; TRBD2 agrees at 8 bases. In germline, CDR1 is SGHRS, CDR2 YFSETQ. V gave up 1 base and J gave up 3 bases; unmatched junction bases: 3. The length of the CDR3 is 15 residues. In nucleotides, the CDR3 is TGCGCCAGCAGCTTGAGCGGGAGTGTCTACAATGAGCAGTTCTTC. This sequence encodes CASSLSGSVYNEQFF.

This chain uses TRBV11-2 with TRBJ2-1, with D unresolved. The CDR3 has 12 residues. Looked up from germline, CDR1 is SGHAT and CDR2 is FQNNGV. V shed 5 bases and J shed 10 bases, with 12 bases lying between them. The CDR3 loop reads CASSPLLREQFF. The CDR3 DNA sequence: TGTGCCAGCAGCCCACTTCTGCGGGAGCAGTTCTTC.

CDR3 loop: CASSDVGSQPQHF. The CDR3 DNA reads TGTGCCAGCAGTGACGTGGGGAGTCAGCCCCAGCATTTT. The chain links TRBV6-1 to TRBJ1-5, with D unclear. With 3 bases removed from V and 6 bases from J, the gap between germline ends came to 9 bases. Germline V gene data show CDR1 as MNHNS and CDR2 as SASEGT. The CDR3 sequence is 13 residues long.

This clone was observed a single time. CDR3 nucleotides: TGCGCCAGCAGTGAGGCCTACGATTCCACTGAAGCTTTCTTT. This gives the protein CASSEAYDSTEAFF. This rearrangement joins TRBV10-2 to TRBJ1-1; D remains unclear. The CDR3 extends over 14 amino acids. Trimming removed 2 bases from V and 4 bases from J, with 11 bases in between. Germline CDR1 reads WSHSY; CDR2 reads SAAADI.